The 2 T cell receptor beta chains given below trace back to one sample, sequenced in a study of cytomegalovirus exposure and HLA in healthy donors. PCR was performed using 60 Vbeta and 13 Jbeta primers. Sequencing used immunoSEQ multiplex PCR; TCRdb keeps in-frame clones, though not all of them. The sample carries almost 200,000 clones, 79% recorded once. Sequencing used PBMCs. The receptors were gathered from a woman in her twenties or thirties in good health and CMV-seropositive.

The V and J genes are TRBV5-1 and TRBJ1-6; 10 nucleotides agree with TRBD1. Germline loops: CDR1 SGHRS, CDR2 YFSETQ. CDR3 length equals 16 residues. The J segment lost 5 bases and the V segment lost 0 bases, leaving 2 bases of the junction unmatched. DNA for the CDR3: TGCGCCAGCAGCTTGGGACAGGGGGCGAATAATTCACCCCTCCACTTT. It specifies CASSLGQGANNSPLHF.

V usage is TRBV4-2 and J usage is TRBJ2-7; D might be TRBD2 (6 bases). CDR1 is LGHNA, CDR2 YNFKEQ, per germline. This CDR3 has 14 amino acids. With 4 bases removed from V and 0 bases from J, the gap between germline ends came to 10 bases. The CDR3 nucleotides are TGTGCCAGCAGCCCCACGGGACTCTCCTACGAGCAGTACTTC. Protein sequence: CASSPTGLSYEQYF.